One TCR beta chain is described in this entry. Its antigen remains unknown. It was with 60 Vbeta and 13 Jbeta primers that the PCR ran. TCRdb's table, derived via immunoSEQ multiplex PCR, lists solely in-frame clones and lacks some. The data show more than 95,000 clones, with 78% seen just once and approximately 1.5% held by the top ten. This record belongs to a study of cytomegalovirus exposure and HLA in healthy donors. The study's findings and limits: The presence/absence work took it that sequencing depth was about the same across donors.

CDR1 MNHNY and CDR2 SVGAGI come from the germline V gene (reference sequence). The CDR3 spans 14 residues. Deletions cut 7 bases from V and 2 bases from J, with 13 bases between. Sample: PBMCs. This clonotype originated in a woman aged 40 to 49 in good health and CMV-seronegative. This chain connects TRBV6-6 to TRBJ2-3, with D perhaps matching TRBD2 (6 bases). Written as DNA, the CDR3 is TGTGCCAGCATAGGAGGGTTATCCACAGATACGCAGTATTTT. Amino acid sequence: CASIGGLSTDTQYF.